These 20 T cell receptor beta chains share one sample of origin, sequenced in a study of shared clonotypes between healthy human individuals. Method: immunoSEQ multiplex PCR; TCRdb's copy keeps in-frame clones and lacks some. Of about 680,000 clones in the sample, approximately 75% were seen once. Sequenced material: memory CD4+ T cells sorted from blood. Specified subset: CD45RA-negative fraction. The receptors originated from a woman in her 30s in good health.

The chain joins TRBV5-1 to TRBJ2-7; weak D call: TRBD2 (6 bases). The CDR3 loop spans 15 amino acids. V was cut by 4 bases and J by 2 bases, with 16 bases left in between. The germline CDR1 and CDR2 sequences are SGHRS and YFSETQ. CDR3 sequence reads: CASSPAGTDTYEQYF. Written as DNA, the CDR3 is TGCGCCAGCAGCCCAGCCGGGACTGACACCTACGAGCAGTACTTC.

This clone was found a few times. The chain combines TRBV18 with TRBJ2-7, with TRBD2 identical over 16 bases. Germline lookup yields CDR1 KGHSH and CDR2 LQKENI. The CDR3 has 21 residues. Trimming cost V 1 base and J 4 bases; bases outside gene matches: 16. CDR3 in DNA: TGTGCCAGCTCACCACTCTTTAGCCCCGGGACTAGCGGGAGGGCCCGGTACGAGCAGTACTTC. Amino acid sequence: CASSPLFSPGTSGRARYEQYF.

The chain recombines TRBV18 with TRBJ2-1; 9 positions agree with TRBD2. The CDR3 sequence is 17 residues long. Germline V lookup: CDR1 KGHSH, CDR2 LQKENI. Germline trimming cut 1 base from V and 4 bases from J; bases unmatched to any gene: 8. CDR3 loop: CASSPRPSGTPYNEQFF. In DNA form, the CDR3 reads TGTGCCAGCTCACCACGGCCTAGCGGGACCCCTTACAATGAGCAGTTCTTC.

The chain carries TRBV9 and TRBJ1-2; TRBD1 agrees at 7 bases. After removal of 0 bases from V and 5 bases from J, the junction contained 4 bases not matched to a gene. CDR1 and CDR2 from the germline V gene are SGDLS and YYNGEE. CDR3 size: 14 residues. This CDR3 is CASSVDGTAYGYTF. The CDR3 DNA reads TGTGCCAGCAGCGTAGACGGGACAGCTTATGGCTACACCTTC.

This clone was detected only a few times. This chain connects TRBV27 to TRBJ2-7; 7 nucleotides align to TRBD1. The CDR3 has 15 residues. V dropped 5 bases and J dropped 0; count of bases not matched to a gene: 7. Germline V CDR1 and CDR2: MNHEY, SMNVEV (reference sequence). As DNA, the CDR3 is TGTGCCAGCAGTAAACAGGGGTCCCTCTCCTACGAGCAGTACTTC. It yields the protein CASSKQGSLSYEQYF.

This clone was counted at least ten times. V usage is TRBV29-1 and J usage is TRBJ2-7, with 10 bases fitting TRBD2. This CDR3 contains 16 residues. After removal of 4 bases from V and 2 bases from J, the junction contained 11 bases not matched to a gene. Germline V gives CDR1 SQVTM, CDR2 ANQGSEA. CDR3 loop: CSVVPSMSGRAYEQYF. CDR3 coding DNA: TGCAGCGTTGTCCCCTCGATGAGCGGGAGGGCCTACGAGCAGTACTTC.

Written as DNA, the CDR3 is TGTGCCAGCACGGGGGCCCATGGCTACACCTTC. Translation gives CASTGAHGYTF. This chain links TRBV6-1 with TRBJ1-2; tentatively, D is TRBD1 (6 bases). The V gene's germline CDR1 is MNHNS and CDR2 SASEGT. The V end was cut by 7 bases, the J end by 6 bases, with 9 bases between. This CDR3 comprises 11 residues.

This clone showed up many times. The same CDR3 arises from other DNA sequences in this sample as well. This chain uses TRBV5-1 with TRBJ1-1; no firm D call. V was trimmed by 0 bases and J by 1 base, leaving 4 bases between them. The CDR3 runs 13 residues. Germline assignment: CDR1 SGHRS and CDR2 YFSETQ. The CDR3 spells CASSLEGNTEAFF. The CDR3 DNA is TGCGCCAGCAGCTTGGAAGGGAACACTGAAGCTTTCTTT.

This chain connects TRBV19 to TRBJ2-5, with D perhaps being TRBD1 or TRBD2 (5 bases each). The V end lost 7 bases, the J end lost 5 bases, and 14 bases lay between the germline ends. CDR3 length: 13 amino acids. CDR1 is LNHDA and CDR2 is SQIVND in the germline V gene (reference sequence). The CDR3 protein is CASNGAVGETQYF. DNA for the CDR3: TGTGCCAGTAACGGGGCGGTAGGGGAGACCCAGTACTTC.

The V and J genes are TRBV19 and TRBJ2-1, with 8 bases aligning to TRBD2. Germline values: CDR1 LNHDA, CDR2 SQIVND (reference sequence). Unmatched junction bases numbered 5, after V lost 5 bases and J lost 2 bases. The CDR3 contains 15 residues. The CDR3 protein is CASSQLAATYNEQFF. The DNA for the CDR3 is TGTGCCAGTAGTCAACTAGCGGCGACCTACAATGAGCAGTTCTTC. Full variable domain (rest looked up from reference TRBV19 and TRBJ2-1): DGGITQSPKYLFRKEGQNVTLSCEQNLNHDAMYWYRQDPGQGLRLIYYSQIVNDFQKGDIAEGYSVSREKKESFPLTVTSAQKNPTAFYLCASSQLAATYNEQFFGPGTRLTVL.

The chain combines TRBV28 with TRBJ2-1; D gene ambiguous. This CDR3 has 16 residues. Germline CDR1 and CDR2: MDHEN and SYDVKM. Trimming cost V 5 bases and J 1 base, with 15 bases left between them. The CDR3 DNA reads TGTGCCAGCAGTACTACTTCTAGTCCATCCTACAATGAGCAGTTCTTC. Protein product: CASSTTSSPSYNEQFF.

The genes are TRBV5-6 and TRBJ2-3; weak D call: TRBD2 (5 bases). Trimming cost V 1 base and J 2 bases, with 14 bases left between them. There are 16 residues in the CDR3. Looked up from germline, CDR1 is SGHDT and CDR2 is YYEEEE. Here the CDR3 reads CASSLTSRVATDTQYF. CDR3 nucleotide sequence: TGTGCCAGCAGCTTGACCTCGAGGGTGGCCACAGATACGCAGTATTTT.

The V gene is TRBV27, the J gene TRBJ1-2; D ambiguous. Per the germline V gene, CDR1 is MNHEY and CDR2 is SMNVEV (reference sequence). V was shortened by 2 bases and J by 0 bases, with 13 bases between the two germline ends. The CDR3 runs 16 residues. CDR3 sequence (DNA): TGTGCCAGCAGTTTACTTGGCAGTTCCCCTAACTATGGCTACACCTTC. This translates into CASSLLGSSPNYGYTF.

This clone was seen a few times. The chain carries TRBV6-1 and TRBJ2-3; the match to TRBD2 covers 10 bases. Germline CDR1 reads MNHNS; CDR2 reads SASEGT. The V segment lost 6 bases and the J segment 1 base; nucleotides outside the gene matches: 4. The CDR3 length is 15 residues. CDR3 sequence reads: CASRAGLAGTDTQYF. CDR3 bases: TGTGCCAGCAGAGCCGGACTAGCGGGCACAGATACGCAGTATTTT.

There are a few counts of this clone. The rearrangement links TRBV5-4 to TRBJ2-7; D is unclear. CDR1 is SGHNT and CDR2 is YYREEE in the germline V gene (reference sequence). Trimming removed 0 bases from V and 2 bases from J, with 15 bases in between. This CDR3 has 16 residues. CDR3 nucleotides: TGTGCCAGCAGCTTGGCTCTCTTGGGATCTACCTACGAGCAGTACTTC. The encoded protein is CASSLALLGSTYEQYF.

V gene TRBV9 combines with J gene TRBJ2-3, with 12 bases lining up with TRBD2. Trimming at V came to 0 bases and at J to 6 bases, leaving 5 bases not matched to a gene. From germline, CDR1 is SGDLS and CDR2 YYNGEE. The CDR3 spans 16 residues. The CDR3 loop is CASSVDRLAGADTQYF. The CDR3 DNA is TGTGCCAGCAGCGTAGACAGACTAGCGGGAGCGGATACGCAGTATTTT.

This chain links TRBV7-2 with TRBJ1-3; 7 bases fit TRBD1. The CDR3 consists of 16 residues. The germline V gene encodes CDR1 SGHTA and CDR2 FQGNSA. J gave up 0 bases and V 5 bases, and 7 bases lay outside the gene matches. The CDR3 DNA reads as TGTGCCAGCAGCCCGAACAGGGGAGTCTCTGGAAACACCATATATTTT. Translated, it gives CASSPNRGVSGNTIYF.

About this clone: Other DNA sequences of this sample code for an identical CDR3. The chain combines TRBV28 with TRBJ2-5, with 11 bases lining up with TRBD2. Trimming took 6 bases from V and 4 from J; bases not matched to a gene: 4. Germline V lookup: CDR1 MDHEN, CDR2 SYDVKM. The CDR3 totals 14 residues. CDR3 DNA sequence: TGTGCCAGCAGCCGTGGACTAGCGGGAGAGACCCAGTACTTC. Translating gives CASSRGLAGETQYF. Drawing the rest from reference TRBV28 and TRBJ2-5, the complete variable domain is DVKVTQSSRYLVKRTGEKVFLECVQDMDHENMFWYRQDPGLGLRLIYFSYDVKMKEKGDIPEGYSVSREKKERFSLILESASTNQTSMYLCASSRGLAGETQYFGPGTRLLVL.

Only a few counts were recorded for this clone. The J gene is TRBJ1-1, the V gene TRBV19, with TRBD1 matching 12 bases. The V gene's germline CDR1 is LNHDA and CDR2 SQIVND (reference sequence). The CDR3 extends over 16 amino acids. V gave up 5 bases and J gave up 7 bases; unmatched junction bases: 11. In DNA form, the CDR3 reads TGTGCCAGTAGTGATCCCGGGACAGGGGGCGGAATTGAAGCTTTCTTT. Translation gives CASSDPGTGGGIEAFF.

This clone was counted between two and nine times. CDR3 DNA: TGCGCCAGCAGCTTGGGGACAGATTGGAACACTGAAGCTTTCTTT. Residues: CASSLGTDWNTEAFF. The chain is built from TRBV5-1 and TRBJ1-1; D might be TRBD1 (6 bases). Trimming stripped 0 bases from V and 1 base from J, with 10 bases between. CDR1 is SGHRS and CDR2 is YFSETQ in the germline V gene. The CDR3 sequence is 15 residues long.